This TCR beta chain was profiled in a study of human T cells and chemical hapten exposure. Germline V gene sequence: CDR1 SGDLS, CDR2 YYNGEE. This CDR3 region has 12 residues. V lost 3 bases and J lost 7, with 8 bases in between. Documented time point: pre-sensitization, week 0. Noted treatment: therapeutic diphenylcyclopropenone sensitization with weekly scalp DPC. Sample donors consisted of patients with alopecia, aged 18 to 70 years, who were suitable for DPC. This clonotype has ten or more counts. As yet, its antigen is unknown. Study conclusions and caveats: Expanded TCRs grouped into significantly more large CDR3 similarity clusters than controls produced.

Authors' methods: There were a median of approximately 96,000 TCRs per sample, with a range from roughly 23,224 to 690,600. TCRdb redid the calling of the RACE reads with MiXCR, one entry per CDR3 protein. Here the V and J calls rest on TCRdb's processing, not on the authors' analysis. The data show some 200,000 distinct CDR3 sequences, approximately 29% seen once. The chain is built from TRBV9 and TRBJ2-1; a possible D gene is TRBD1 (6 bases). The TCR comes from a woman in her 30s with alopecia areata. Some clones in this sample may be carry-over from other donors' samples. This specimen was whole blood, taken in connection with sensitization to the hapten diphenylcyclopropenone (DPC). CDR3 sequence: CASSETGNEQFF. The DNA of the CDR3 is TGTGCCAGCAGCGAAACAGGGAATGAGCAGTTCTTC. The whole variable domain, filled in from reference TRBV9 and TRBJ2-1, reads DSGVTQTPKHLITATGQRVTLRCSPRSGDLSVYWYQQSLDQGLQFLIQYYNGEERAKGNILERFSAQQFPDLHSELNLSSLELGDSALYFCASSETGNEQFFGPGTRLTVL.